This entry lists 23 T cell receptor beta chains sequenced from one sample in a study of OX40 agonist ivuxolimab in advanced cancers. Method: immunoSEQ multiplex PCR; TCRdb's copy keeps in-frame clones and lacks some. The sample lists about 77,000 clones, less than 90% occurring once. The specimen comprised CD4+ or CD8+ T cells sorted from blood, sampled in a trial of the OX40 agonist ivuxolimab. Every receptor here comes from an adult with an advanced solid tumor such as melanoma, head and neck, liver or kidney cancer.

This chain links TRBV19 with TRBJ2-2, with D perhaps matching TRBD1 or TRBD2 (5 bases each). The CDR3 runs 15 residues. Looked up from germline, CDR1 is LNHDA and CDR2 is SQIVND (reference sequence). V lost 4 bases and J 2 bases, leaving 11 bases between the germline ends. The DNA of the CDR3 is TGTGCCAGTAGTAAAGGGACCGAAAACACCGGGGAGCTGTTTTTT. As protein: CASSKGTENTGELFF.

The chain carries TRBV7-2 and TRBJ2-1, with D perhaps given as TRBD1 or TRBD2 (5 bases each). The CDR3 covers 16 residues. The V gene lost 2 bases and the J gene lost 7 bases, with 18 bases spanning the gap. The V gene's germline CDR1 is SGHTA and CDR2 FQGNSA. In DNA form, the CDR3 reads TGTGCCAGCAGCTTACTGGGACCCTCCGCGACAAATGAGCAGTTCTTC. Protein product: CASSLLGPSATNEQFF.

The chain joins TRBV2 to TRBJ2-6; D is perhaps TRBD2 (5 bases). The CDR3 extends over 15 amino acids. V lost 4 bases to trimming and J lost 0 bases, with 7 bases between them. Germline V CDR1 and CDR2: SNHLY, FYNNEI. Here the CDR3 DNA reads TGTGCCAGCAGTGGCCGGGACTCTGGGGCCAACGTCCTGACTTTC. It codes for CASSGRDSGANVLTF.

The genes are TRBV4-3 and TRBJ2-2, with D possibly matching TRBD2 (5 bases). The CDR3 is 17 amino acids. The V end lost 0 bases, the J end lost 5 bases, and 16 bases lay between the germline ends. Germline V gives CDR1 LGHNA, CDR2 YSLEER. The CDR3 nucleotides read TGCGCCAGCAGCCAAGATACCACCCGGGGAGCTACCGGGGAGCTGTTTTTT. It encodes CASSQDTTRGATGELFF.

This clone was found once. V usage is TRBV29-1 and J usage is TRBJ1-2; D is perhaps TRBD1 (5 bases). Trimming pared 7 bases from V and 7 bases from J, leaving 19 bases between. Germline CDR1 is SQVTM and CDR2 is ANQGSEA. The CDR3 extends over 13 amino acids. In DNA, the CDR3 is TGCAGCGCGGTTGGGACCCAGCGAGGTGGCTACACCTTC. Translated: CSAVGTQRGGYTF.

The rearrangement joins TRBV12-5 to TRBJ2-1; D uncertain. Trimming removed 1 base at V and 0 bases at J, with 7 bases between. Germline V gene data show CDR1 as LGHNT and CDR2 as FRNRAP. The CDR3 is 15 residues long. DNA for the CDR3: TGTGCTAGTGGTTTGGGGCAGAGCTCCTACAATGAGCAGTTCTTC. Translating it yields CASGLGQSSYNEQFF.

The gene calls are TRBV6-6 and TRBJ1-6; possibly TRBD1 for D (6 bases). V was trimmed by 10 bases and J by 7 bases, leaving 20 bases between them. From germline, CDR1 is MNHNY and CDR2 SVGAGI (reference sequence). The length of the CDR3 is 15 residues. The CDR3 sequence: CATQGPGLVNSPLHF. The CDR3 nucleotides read TGTGCCACCCAGGGGCCGGGGCTAGTAAATTCACCCCTCCACTTT.

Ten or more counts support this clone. Written as DNA, the CDR3 is TGTGCCAGTAGTGACGACGCGGGGGCAGATACGCAGTATTTT. It specifies CASSDDAGADTQYF. The chain combines TRBV19 with TRBJ2-3, with 7 positions matching TRBD2. V lost 5 bases, J lost 4 bases, and 6 bases stayed unmatched. Germline loops: CDR1 LNHDA, CDR2 SQIVND (reference sequence). The CDR3 has 14 amino acids.

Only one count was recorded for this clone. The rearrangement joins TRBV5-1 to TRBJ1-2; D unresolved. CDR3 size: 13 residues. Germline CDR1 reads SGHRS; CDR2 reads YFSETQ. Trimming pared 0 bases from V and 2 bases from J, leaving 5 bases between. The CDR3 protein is CASSLESNYGYTF. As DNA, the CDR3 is TGCGCCAGCAGCTTGGAATCAAACTATGGCTACACCTTC.

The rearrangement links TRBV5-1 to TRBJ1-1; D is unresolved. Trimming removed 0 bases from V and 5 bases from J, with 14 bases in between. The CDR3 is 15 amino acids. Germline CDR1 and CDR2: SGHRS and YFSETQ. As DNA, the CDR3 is TGCGCCAGCAGCTTGGCCACGGAGTTCGGAACTGAAGCTTTCTTT. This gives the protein CASSLATEFGTEAFF.

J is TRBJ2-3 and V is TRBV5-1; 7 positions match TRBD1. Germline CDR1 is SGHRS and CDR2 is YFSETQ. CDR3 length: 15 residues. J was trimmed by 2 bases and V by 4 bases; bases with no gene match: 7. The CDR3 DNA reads TGCGCCAGCAGCCAACCGGGACAGCCCACAGATACGCAGTATTTT. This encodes CASSQPGQPTDTQYF. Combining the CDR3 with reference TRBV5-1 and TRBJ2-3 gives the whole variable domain KAGVTQTPRYLIKTRGQQVTLSCSPISGHRSVSWYQQTPGQGLQFLFEYFSETQRNKGNFPGRFSGRQFSNSRSEMNVSTLELGDSALYLCASSQPGQPTDTQYFGPGTRLTVL.

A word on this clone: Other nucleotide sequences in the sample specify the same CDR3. The CDR3 sequence: CASSPRGQPNEKLFF. CDR3 in DNA: TGTGCCAGCTCACCAAGAGGACAACCAAATGAAAAACTGTTTTTT. The chain employs TRBV18 and TRBJ1-4; D possibly corresponds to TRBD1 (5 bases). V gave up 2 bases and J gave up 5 bases, with 12 bases separating them. The V gene's germline CDR1 is KGHSH and CDR2 LQKENI. The CDR3 consists of 15 residues.

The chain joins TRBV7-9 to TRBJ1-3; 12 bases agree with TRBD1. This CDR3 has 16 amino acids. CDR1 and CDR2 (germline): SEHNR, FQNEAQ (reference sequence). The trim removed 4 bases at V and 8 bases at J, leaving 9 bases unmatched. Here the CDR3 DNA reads TGTGCCAGCAGCTCGGGGACAGGGGGCGATCGGGACACCATATATTTT. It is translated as CASSSGTGGDRDTIYF.

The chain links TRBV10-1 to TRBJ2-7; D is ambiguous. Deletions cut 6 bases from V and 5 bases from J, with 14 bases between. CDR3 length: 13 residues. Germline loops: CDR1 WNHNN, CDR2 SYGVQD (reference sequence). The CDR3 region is CASRSGHPNEQYF. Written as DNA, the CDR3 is TGCGCCAGCAGGTCTGGGCACCCCAACGAGCAGTACTTC.

The chain's CDR3 is CATRDDSKSYEQYF. The DNA of the CDR3 is TGTGCCACGAGGGACGACAGTAAGTCCTACGAGCAGTACTTC. This chain connects TRBV15 to TRBJ2-7, with D perhaps matching TRBD1 or TRBD2 (5 bases each). Trimming stripped 9 bases from V and 1 base from J, with 16 bases between. The CDR3 covers 14 residues. The V gene's germline CDR1 is LNHNV and CDR2 YYDKDF (reference sequence).

In nucleotides, the CDR3 is TGTGCCAGCTCACCCGTCAGACAGGGGGCATCCGGGGAGCTGTTTTTT. It is translated as CASSPVRQGASGELFF. V usage is TRBV18 and J usage is TRBJ2-2, with 10 bases fitting TRBD1. The CDR3 has 16 amino acids. The junction had 7 bases not matched to a gene; V was cut back by 3 bases and J by 6 bases. Looked up from germline, CDR1 is KGHSH and CDR2 is LQKENI.

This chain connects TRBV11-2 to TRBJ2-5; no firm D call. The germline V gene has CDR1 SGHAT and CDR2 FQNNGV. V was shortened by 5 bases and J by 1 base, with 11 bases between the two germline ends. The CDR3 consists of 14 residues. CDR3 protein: CASSPRRTQETQYF. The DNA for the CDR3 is TGTGCCAGCAGCCCCCGTAGGACCCAAGAGACCCAGTACTTC.

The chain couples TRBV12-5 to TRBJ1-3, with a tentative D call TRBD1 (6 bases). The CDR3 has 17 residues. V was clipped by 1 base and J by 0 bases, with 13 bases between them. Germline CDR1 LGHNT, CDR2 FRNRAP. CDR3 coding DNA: TGTGCTAGTGGTTTGGCAGCACAGGGTATCTCTGGAAACACCATATATTTT. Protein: CASGLAAQGISGNTIYF.

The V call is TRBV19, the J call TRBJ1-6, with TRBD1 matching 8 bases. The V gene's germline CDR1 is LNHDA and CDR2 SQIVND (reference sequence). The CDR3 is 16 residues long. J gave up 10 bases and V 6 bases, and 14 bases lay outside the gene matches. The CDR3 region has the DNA TGTGCCAGTAGCCGCGGGACAGGCGTCTCCCTATCACCCCTCCACTTT. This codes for CASSRGTGVSLSPLHF. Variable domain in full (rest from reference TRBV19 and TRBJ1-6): DGGITQSPKYLFRKEGQNVTLSCEQNLNHDAMYWYRQDPGQGLRLIYYSQIVNDFQKGDIAEGYSVSREKKESFPLTVTSAQKNPTAFYLCASSRGTGVSLSPLHFGNGTRLTVT.

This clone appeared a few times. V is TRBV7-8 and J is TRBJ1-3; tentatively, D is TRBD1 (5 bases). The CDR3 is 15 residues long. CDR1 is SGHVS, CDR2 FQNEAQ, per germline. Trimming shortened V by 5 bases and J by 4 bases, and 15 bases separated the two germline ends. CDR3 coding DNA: TGTGCCAGCAGCCTATCTGGGGCCGGGGGAAACACCATATATTTT. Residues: CASSLSGAGGNTIYF.

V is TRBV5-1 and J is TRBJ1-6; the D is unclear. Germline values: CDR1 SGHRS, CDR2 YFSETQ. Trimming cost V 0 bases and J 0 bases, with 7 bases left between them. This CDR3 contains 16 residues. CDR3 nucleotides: TGCGCCAGCAGCTTGGAACACAGCTCCTATAATTCACCCCTCCACTTT. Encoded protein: CASSLEHSSYNSPLHF.

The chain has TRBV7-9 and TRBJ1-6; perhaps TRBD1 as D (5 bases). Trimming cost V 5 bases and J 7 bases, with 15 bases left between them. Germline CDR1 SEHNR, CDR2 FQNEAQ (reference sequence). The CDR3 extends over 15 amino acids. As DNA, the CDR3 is TGTGCCAGCAGCCAGACCCAGGGAGGGAATTCACCCCTCCACTTT. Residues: CASSQTQGGNSPLHF.

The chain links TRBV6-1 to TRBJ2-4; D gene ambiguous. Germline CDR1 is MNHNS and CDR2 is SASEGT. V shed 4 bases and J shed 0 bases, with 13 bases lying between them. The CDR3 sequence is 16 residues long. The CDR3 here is CASSGRVGLAKNIQYF. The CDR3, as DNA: TGTGCCAGCAGTGGTCGTGTCGGTCTAGCCAAAAACATTCAGTACTTC.